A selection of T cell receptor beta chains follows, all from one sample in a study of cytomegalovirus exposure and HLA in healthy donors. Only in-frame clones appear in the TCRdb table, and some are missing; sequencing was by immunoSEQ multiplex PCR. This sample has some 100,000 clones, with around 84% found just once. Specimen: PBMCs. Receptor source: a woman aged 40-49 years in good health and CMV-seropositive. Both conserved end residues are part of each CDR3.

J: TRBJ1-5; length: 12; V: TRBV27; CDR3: CASSFSGQPQHF
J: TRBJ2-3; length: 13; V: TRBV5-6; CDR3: CASSLTTTDTQYF
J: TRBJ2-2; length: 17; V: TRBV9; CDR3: CASSVASAGASTGELFF
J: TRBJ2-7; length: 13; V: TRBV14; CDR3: CASSQVSLNEQYF
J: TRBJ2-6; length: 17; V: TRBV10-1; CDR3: CASSDWDNSSGANVLTF
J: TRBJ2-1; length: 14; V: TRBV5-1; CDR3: CASSLVGTSNEQFF
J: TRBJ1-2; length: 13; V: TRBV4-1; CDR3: CASSLSLGKGYTF
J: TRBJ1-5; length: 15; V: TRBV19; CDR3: CASSIMGEGNQPQHF
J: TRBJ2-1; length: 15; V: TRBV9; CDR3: CASSHGLAGGNEQFF
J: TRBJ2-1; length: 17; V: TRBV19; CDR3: CASSIDRGVAGSNEQFF
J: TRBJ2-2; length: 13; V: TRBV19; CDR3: CASSGQGTGELFF
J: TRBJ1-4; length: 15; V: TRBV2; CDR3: CASSEVGQANEKLFF
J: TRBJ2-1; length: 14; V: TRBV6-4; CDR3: CASSYPARPNEQFF